Each of the 27 T cell receptor beta chains below was sequenced from the same sample in a study of cytomegalovirus exposure and HLA in healthy donors. Vbeta (60) and Jbeta (13) primers were used in the PCR. Produced via immunoSEQ multiplex PCR; TCRdb's table is partial and in-frame only. The repertoire includes fewer than 200,000 clones, roughly 9.4% of them detected once, and over 1% sits in the top ten. Sequencing was performed on PBMCs. The receptor set was obtained from a woman aged 30 to 39 in good health and CMV-seropositive.

The J gene is TRBJ1-3, the V gene TRBV19; D gene ambiguous. This CDR3 spans 11 amino acids. In germline, CDR1 is LNHDA, CDR2 SQIVND (reference sequence). V was pared by 5 bases and J by 4 bases, with 3 bases between. The CDR3 reads CASSAGNTIYF. DNA for the CDR3: TGTGCCAGTAGTGCGGGAAACACCATATATTTT.

The sample holds a few counts of this clone. This chain connects TRBV6-5 to TRBJ1-3, with a weak D call TRBD1 (5 bases). This CDR3 is 14 amino acids long. Trimming pared 2 bases from V and 1 base from J, leaving 6 bases between. The germline V gene has CDR1 MNHEY and CDR2 SVGAGI. CDR3 coding DNA: TGTGCCAGCAGTTACGGGGGGTCTGGAAACACCATATATTTT. Its protein is CASSYGGSGNTIYF.

The chain has TRBV29-1 and TRBJ2-1; 13 positions agree with TRBD2. V shed 3 bases, J shed 0 bases, and the junction held 5 bases outside the gene matches. Per the germline V gene, CDR1 is SQVTM and CDR2 is ANQGSEA. The CDR3 has 17 residues. CDR3 sequence reads: CSVEGLAGPNSYNEQFF. The CDR3 DNA sequence: TGCAGCGTTGAGGGACTAGCGGGACCAAACTCCTACAATGAGCAGTTCTTC.

The chain employs TRBV7-2 and TRBJ1-1; D remains unclear. Per germline, CDR1 SGHTA and CDR2 FQGNSA. With 1 base removed from V and 3 bases from J, the gap between germline ends came to 9 bases. The CDR3 has 14 residues. The CDR3 region is CASSLVGVDTEAFF. The CDR3 nucleotides read TGTGCCAGCAGCTTAGTCGGTGTCGACACTGAAGCTTTCTTT.

The chain links TRBV30 to TRBJ2-4; TRBD1 matches 8 bases. This CDR3 contains 14 residues. Germline V gives CDR1 GTSNPN, CDR2 SVGIG (reference sequence). J gave up 3 bases and V 2 bases, and 3 bases lay outside the gene matches. Here the CDR3 reads CAWSTGGSKNIQYF. The CDR3 DNA follows: TGTGCCTGGAGTACAGGGGGTAGCAAAAACATTCAGTACTTC.

This clone was seen only a few times. The chain joins TRBV5-1 to TRBJ2-7; D remains ambiguous. The V and J ends lost 3 bases and 2 bases respectively, with 12 bases between them. Germline assignment: CDR1 SGHRS and CDR2 YFSETQ. This CDR3 region has 14 residues. CDR3 region: CASSWLGSPYEQYF. CDR3 DNA sequence: TGCGCCAGCAGCTGGTTGGGCAGCCCCTACGAGCAGTACTTC.

V usage is TRBV6-1 and J usage is TRBJ1-2; perhaps TRBD1 as D (5 bases). This CDR3 spans 14 amino acids. Germline CDR1 and CDR2: MNHNS and SASEGT. The V and J ends lost 2 bases and 6 bases respectively, with 13 bases between them. The CDR3 nucleotides are TGTGCCAGCAGTGAAATTAAGGGGCCCGATGGCTACACCTTC. Translation: CASSEIKGPDGYTF.

This chain uses TRBV4-1 with TRBJ2-1, with TRBD2 matching over 14 bases. Per germline, CDR1 MGHRA and CDR2 YSYEKL. This CDR3 is built from 16 residues. Losses at the gene ends were 4 bases for V and 8 bases for J; bases not matched to a gene: 7. The CDR3 loop is CASSLGTSGSGDEQFF. CDR3 nucleotides: TGCGCCAGCAGCCTCGGGACTAGCGGGAGTGGAGATGAGCAGTTCTTC.

The chain employs TRBV29-1 and TRBJ2-5, with D perhaps TRBD1 (6 bases). Near its end, the DNA agrees better with TRBJ2-7, so the J call may be wrong. Per the germline V gene, CDR1 is SQVTM and CDR2 is ANQGSEA. The CDR3 consists of 14 residues. CDR3: CSVDWTVSSYEQYF. The DNA for the CDR3 is TGCAGCGTGGACTGGACAGTGAGCTCCTACGAGCAGTACTTC.

The V gene is TRBV9, the J gene TRBJ2-1; tentative D call: TRBD1 (5 bases). Germline CDR1 and CDR2: SGDLS and YYNGEE. Trimming shortened V by 0 bases and J by 2 bases, and 9 bases separated the two germline ends. This CDR3 region has 15 residues. The CDR3 loop reads CASSVDLRAYNEQFF. Written as DNA, the CDR3 is TGTGCCAGCAGCGTAGATCTCAGGGCCTACAATGAGCAGTTCTTC.

This clone was seen a few times. The rearrangement uses TRBV5-8 and TRBJ1-5, with TRBD1 as a possible D gene (5 bases). The CDR3 consists of 15 residues. Trimming took 4 bases from V and 0 from J, leaving 11 bases between them. From germline, CDR1 is SGHTS and CDR2 YDEGEE. CDR3 residues: CASSPIGASNQPQHF. The CDR3 bases are TGTGCCAGCAGCCCGATAGGGGCTAGCAATCAGCCCCAGCATTTT.

The genes are TRBV5-4 and TRBJ2-3; 12 bases map to TRBD2. V shed 5 bases and J 6 bases; nucleotides not matched to a gene: 4. CDR3 length: 14 amino acids. The germline V gene encodes CDR1 SGHNT and CDR2 YYREEE (reference sequence). The DNA for the CDR3 is TGTGCCAGCAGGCCTCTAGCGGGGGGGGATACGCAGTATTTT. Residues: CASRPLAGGDTQYF.

V is TRBV7-9 and J is TRBJ2-5, with 14 bases aligning to TRBD2. The trim removed 4 bases at V and 5 bases at J, leaving 12 bases unmatched. Germline V gene sequence: CDR1 SEHNR, CDR2 FQNEAQ (reference sequence). The CDR3 extends over 18 amino acids. The CDR3, as DNA: TGTGCCAGCAGCTCCACATCCGGGACTAGCGGGAGATGGGAGACCCAGTACTTC. Translated, it gives CASSSTSGTSGRWETQYF.

This clone was picked up a small number of times. The rearrangement uses TRBV5-4 and TRBJ2-3; D gene ambiguous. This CDR3 spans 14 amino acids. Trimming took 6 bases from V and 5 from J, leaving 16 bases between them. Germline CDR1 is SGHNT and CDR2 is YYREEE (reference sequence). CDR3 DNA sequence: TGTGCCAGCACCTTATCCCCAACGGGAGATACGCAGTATTTT. It translates to CASTLSPTGDTQYF.

This clone was counted only a few times. The rearrangement uses TRBV19 and TRBJ2-3; TRBD1 agrees at 11 bases. V was pared by 1 base and J by 2 bases, with 2 bases of the junction left unmatched. CDR3 length: 16 amino acids. Germline V gene lookup returns CDR1 LNHDA and CDR2 SQIVND (reference sequence). CDR3: CASSIGGQGDTDTQYF. The CDR3, as DNA: TGTGCCAGTAGTATAGGGGGACAGGGGGACACAGATACGCAGTATTTT.

This chain joins TRBV5-1 and TRBJ2-2; a weak D match, TRBD2 (6 bases). This CDR3 comprises 16 residues. Trimming stripped 0 bases from V and 5 bases from J, with 14 bases between. Germline values: CDR1 SGHRS, CDR2 YFSETQ. The CDR3 DNA is TGCGCCAGCAGCTTGGGTAGCGGAGGGAATACCGGGGAGCTGTTTTTT. Translated, it gives CASSLGSGGNTGELFF.

This clone was seen a handful of times. The rearrangement joins TRBV27 to TRBJ2-1; 15 bases agree with TRBD2. The CDR3 totals 15 residues. The junction had 7 bases not matched to a gene; V was cut back by 4 bases and J by 12 bases. From germline, CDR1 is MNHEY and CDR2 SMNVEV (reference sequence). CDR3 region: CASSSKGLAGGRQFF. The CDR3 nucleotides read TGTGCCAGCAGTTCTAAGGGACTAGCGGGAGGAAGGCAGTTCTTC.

The CDR3 region is CASSPILQAGYEQYF. CDR3 nucleotides: TGTGCCAGCTCACCCATTTTACAGGCTGGCTACGAGCAGTACTTC. V gene TRBV18 combines with J gene TRBJ2-7, with D perhaps TRBD1 (5 bases). The CDR3 covers 15 residues. Trimming took 3 bases from V and 3 from J, leaving 15 bases between them. The germline CDR1 and CDR2 sequences are KGHSH and LQKENI.

This chain joins TRBV2 and TRBJ2-4, with TRBD2 matching 11 bases. The CDR3 extends over 19 amino acids. V was pared by 7 bases and J by 0 bases, with 14 bases of the junction left unmatched. Per germline, CDR1 SNHLY and CDR2 FYNNEI. CDR3 DNA: TGTGCCAGCATCAGACGACTAGCGGGACCTTCAATAGCCAAAAACATTCAGTACTTC. Amino acid sequence: CASIRRLAGPSIAKNIQYF. Full variable domain (outside the CDR3, taken from reference TRBV2 and TRBJ2-4): EPEVTQTPSHQVTQMGQEVILRCVPISNHLYFYWYRQILGQKVEFLVSFYNNEISEKSEIFDDQFSVERPDGSNFTLKIRSTKLEDSAMYFCASIRRLAGPSIAKNIQYFGAGTRLSVL.

In its sample, this clone was seen a few times. CDR3 amino acids: CASSLRGKASGGMSQETQYF. DNA of the CDR3: TGTGCCAGCAGCTTAAGGGGCAAGGCTAGCGGGGGGATGTCCCAAGAGACCCAGTACTTC. The J gene is TRBJ2-5, the V gene TRBV7-3; 11 bases match TRBD2. J was trimmed by 1 base and V by 1 base; bases with no gene match: 14. Germline CDR1 reads SGHTA; CDR2 reads FQGTGA. The CDR3 consists of 20 residues. Combining the CDR3 with reference TRBV7-3 and TRBJ2-5 gives the whole variable domain GAGVSQTPSNKVTEKGKYVELRCDPISGHTALYWYRQSLGQGPEFLIYFQGTGAADDSGLPNDRFFAVRPEGSVSTLKIQRTERGDSAVYLCASSLRGKASGGMSQETQYFGPGTRLLVL.

This clone has a handful of counts. The V call is TRBV5-6, the J call TRBJ2-7; unclear D gene. CDR3 length equals 17 residues. Germline-derived CDR1 and CDR2 are SGHDT and YYEEEE. The V end was cut by 0 bases, the J end by 3 bases, with 19 bases between. CDR3 bases: TGTGCCAGCAGCTTGGCCCCTAGTGGTCGTAGAAGCTACGAGCAGTACTTC. It is translated as CASSLAPSGRRSYEQYF.

This clone came up a few times. V is TRBV5-4 and J is TRBJ2-1; 8 bases fit TRBD2. J was trimmed by 12 bases and V by 3 bases; bases with no gene match: 5. The CDR3 loop spans 12 amino acids. Germline V lookup: CDR1 SGHNT, CDR2 YYREEE (reference sequence). Here the CDR3 reads CASSSGTRAQFF. CDR3 nucleotides: TGTGCCAGCAGCTCGGGGACTAGGGCGCAGTTCTTC.

This clone was counted only a few times. The rearrangement links TRBV7-2 to TRBJ1-2; D perhaps matches TRBD1 (5 bases). The CDR3 covers 14 residues. Germline CDR1 SGHTA, CDR2 FQGNSA. V was shortened by 3 bases and J by 5 bases, with 13 bases between the two germline ends. CDR3 DNA sequence: TGTGCCAGCAGCTTCGCAGGGTCCCGGTATGGCTACACCTTC. Translation: CASSFAGSRYGYTF.

The chain links TRBV6-5 to TRBJ2-7; D perhaps matches TRBD1 (6 bases). V was shortened by 4 bases and J by 10 bases, with 11 bases between the two germline ends. Germline V gene sequence: CDR1 MNHEY, CDR2 SVGAGI. This CDR3 comprises 11 residues. The CDR3 region has the DNA TGTGCCAGCAGTTTTTCGGGGACACAGTACTTC. This gives the protein CASSFSGTQYF.

V and J are TRBV6-1 and TRBJ1-5, with D hard to call. The CDR3 covers 13 residues. Germline V CDR1 and CDR2: MNHNS, SASEGT. The germline V and J ends were trimmed by 3 bases and 1 base, with 4 bases remaining between them. The CDR3 reads CASSEGSNQPQHF. The CDR3 nucleotides read TGTGCCAGCAGTGAGGGCAGCAATCAGCCCCAGCATTTT.

This clone was detected a few times. J is TRBJ2-7 and V is TRBV11-3, with D possibly TRBD2 on 6 matching bases. The V gene lost 5 bases and the J gene lost 5 bases, with 19 bases spanning the gap. The CDR3 consists of 15 residues. Germline CDR1 is SGHNT and CDR2 is YENEEA. Written as DNA, the CDR3 is TGTGCCAGCAGCCCCGGGCTAGTGGGAGGTAACGAGCAGTACTTC. Its translation is CASSPGLVGGNEQYF.

The chain links TRBV19 to TRBJ1-1, with a tentative D call TRBD1 (5 bases). This CDR3 comprises 17 residues. CDR1 LNHDA and CDR2 SQIVND come from the germline V gene (reference sequence). Deletions cut 5 bases from V and 4 bases from J, with 23 bases between. DNA of the CDR3: TGTGCCAGTAGTGTCAGAGCCGGGACTCCGGGGGGCACTGAAGCTTTCTTT. Translation: CASSVRAGTPGGTEAFF.